The T cell receptor beta chain under discussion was sequenced for a study of blood T cell repertoires in COVID-19. In the original workflow: Reference gene primer amplification gave nucleated cell count estimates. TCRdb's copy holds only in-frame clones and misses some; the assay was immunoSEQ multiplex PCR. The DNA was the basis for D and trimming; V, J and clone size are from that table. The table includes 150,000 or so clones, around four fifths detected once. V was clipped by 6 bases and J by 6 bases; unmatched bases: 11. The CDR3 sequence is 15 residues long. Germline assignment: CDR1 SGHTA and CDR2 FQGTGA. Those enrolled, adults aged roughly 18 to 90 years, came from about two dozen US areas.

Sequenced sample: PBMCs or T cells enriched from blood (not recorded which). The clonotype originates from a woman in her forties or fifties who had recovered from COVID-19. The chain is built from TRBV7-3 and TRBJ2-3; the match to TRBD2 covers 8 bases. For the CDR3, the DNA is TGTGCCAGCAGTCTCGGGAGCGGGGGATGGGATACGCAGTATTTT. This encodes CASSLGSGGWDTQYF.